This T cell receptor (beta chain) was documented in a study of blood T cell repertoires in COVID-19. The CDR3 is 13 amino acids. Germline V gene sequence: CDR1 MNHNY, CDR2 SVGAGI (reference sequence). V was cut by 4 bases and J by 8 bases, with 14 bases left in between. Data came from immunoSEQ multiplex PCR; TCRdb stores just in-frame clones and leaves some out. This table has approximately 100,000 clones, around 85% appearing once. This receptor was taken from a man in his 70s with active or convalescent COVID-19. Material: peripheral blood. V and J are TRBV6-6 and TRBJ1-2; the D gene is possibly TRBD1 (6 bases). This CDR3 reads CASSFGGREGYTF. The DNA for the CDR3 is TGTGCCAGCAGTTTCGGGGGGCGCGAAGGCTACACCTTC.